This T cell receptor beta chain comes out of a study of blood T cells in healthy people across ages. Study-wide results and caveats: Diversity was higher, and naive CD4+ cells more numerous, in long-lived donors than in aged donors. Significant beta diversity loss was already apparent by age approximately 40, declining roughly linearly.

In the case of this clonotype: Its specificity is not known.

Next came a second PCR, run for roughly 6 to 11 cycles, which used a sample-barcoded 5' primer along with a J-beta primer mix. TCRdb itself ran the 5' RACE reads through MiXCR, one entry per CDR3 protein. The sample has about 630,000 distinct CDR3 sequences; around 21% are singletons. With 5 bases clipped from V and 7 bases from J, the junction kept 10 bases outside the gene matches. The germline CDR1 and CDR2 sequences are MGHDK and SYGVNS. This CDR3 has 15 amino acids. They isolated at least 7 million PBMCs from each sample. Sequencing was carried out using blood. This chain joins TRBV25-1 and TRBJ2-7, with TRBD1 identical over 11 bases. The clonotype was recovered from a man aged 65 to 85 in good health. The CDR3, as DNA: TGTGCCAGCAGTAGACGGACAGGGGGCAATCAGGAGCAGTACTTC. Translated, it gives CASSRRTGGNQEQYF.